This T cell receptor beta chain came from a study of long-term antiretroviral therapy in people with HIV. Study outcomes and limitations: Against controls, HIV repertoires showed narrower ranges of CDR3 length. Diversity measured after ART increased yet remained under transplant donor controls.

Trimming left V 7 bases short and J 0 bases short, with 11 bases between. Germline loops: CDR1 SNHLY, CDR2 FYNNEI. This CDR3 is built from 14 residues. To note about this clone: Its antigen is unknown.

The libraries were made with immunoSEQ v3.0 at survey level. Sequencing was intended to reach roughly 35,000-50,000 T-cell genomes per sample. Profiling relied on immunoSEQ multiplex PCR, and the TCRdb table lists in-frame clones only, not all of them. The data hold 25,000 to 35,000 clones, with roughly 90% observed a single time. This receptor was taken from a young woman with HIV. The genes are TRBV2 and TRBJ2-3; no clear D. The specimen was unsorted PBMCs, collected 1.8 years after starting antiretroviral therapy. The CDR3 bases are TGTGCCAGCACCGGGCCAGATAGCACAGATACGCAGTATTTT. This codes for CASTGPDSTDTQYF.